This section outlines one T cell receptor (beta chain) sequence together with its context. No antigen is known for it. Trimming left V 9 bases short and J 6 bases short, with 25 bases between. CDR3 length: 16 residues. Germline CDR1 reads SGHAT; CDR2 reads FQNNGV. In addition to blood RNA drawn from unsorted whole blood, germline DNA was extracted. Presurgery, about 4 milliliters of peripheral blood were collected. The investigators made TCR beta cDNA from 500 ng total RNA, using a constant-region primer. Investigators got TCR beta libraries out of three nested multiplex PCR rounds, done with slightly modified ARM-PCR. The first two PCR rounds used TRBV1-TRBV30 forward primers with a C-beta reverse primer, 9 to 11 cycles each. TCRdb used MiXCR to reprocess the multiplex PCR reads, holding one entry per CDR3 protein. Counted here are fewer than 400,000 distinct CDR3 sequences, 50% to 60% occurring once; the ten biggest clones make up over 15%.

This entry is derived from a study of tumor-infiltrating lymphocytes in primary liver carcinoma. As for the study in general: Subjects consisted of male and female patients aged 30 to 69 years.

The study's findings and limits: Whereas tumor region pairs overlapped more, tumor-adjacent and tumor-blood pairs overlapped less. A significantly higher top-250-clone fraction was recorded for tumors than for blood (p = 0.039).

The TCR sequence derives from a woman aged 25 to 39 with primary liver carcinoma and hepatitis B virus infection. The sample taken for sequencing was peripheral blood. The J gene is TRBJ2-3, the V gene TRBV11-2; the D gene is possibly TRBD2 (5 bases). In DNA form, the CDR3 reads TGTGCCAGTAGCCCGAGGGAGACGTCGAGCATGGATACGCAGTATTTT. This encodes CASSPRETSSMDTQYF.